These T cell receptor beta chains were read from a single sample in a study of CD8 T cells in ankylosing spondylitis. One entry per CDR3 protein results from TCRdb running MiXCR on the 5' RACE reads. The repertoire has more than 300,000 distinct CDR3 sequences, around 7.6% of them found once; the top ten carry 13% to 15%. The source material was blood, either unsorted or a sorted T cell fraction (not recorded which). The receptors derive from a male donor with ankylosing spondylitis. Each CDR3 is given with its conserved first and last residue. D genes are given only for firm matches. For some rows the clone size is stated as once, few or many, or as a class when expanded; others skip it.

clone_size d_call j_call v_call cdr3_nt cdr3_aa
many TRBD1 TRBJ2-1 TRBV5-1 TGCGCCAGCAGCCGCTCGCCAGTTTTCGGGACAGGGGGCAATGAGCAGTTCTTC CASSRSPVFGTGGNEQFF
few TRBD2 TRBJ2-1 TRBV9 TGTGCCAGCAGCGTATTTTCAGCGGGAGGAGCCAATGAGCAGTTCTTC CASSVFSAGGANEQFF
few . TRBJ2-1 TRBV24-1 TGTGCCACCAGTGATGCAGCGGGACAGGAGCAGTTCTTC CATSDAAGQEQFF
. . TRBJ1-5 TRBV20-1 TGCAGTGCTCCCTCCCCTCGGAGCAATCAGCCCCAGCATTTT CSAPSPRSNQPQHF
many TRBD2 TRBJ2-3 TRBV28 TGTGCCAGCAGTTTGGCGGGGGAAGGTTCAGATACGCAGTATTTT CASSLAGEGSDTQYF
few TRBD2 TRBJ2-2 TRBV12-3/TRBV12-4 TGTGCCAGCAATTCCGTGGGACTAAGCACCGGGGAGCTGTTTTTT CASNSVGLSTGELFF
. . TRBJ2-7 TRBV11-2 TGTGCCAGCAGCTTAGTTCAGGGGCGGGTTGGCGAGCAGTACTTC CASSLVQGRVGEQYF
. TRBD2 TRBJ2-4 TRBV5-1 TGCGCCAGCAGCTTGTTGGTAGCGGGAGATCTCCAAAACATTCAGTACTTC CASSLLVAGDLQNIQYF
. TRBD1 TRBJ1-2 TRBV6-1 TGTGCCAGCACCCCGCGCCGTGGTCGTGCAGGGGGATCGAACTATGGCTACACCTTC CASTPRRGRAGGSNYGYTF
few . TRBJ2-1 TRBV9 TGTGCCAGCAGCGTAGGTCACAATGAGCAGTTCTTC CASSVGHNEQFF
many . TRBJ2-4 TRBV12-3/TRBV12-4 TGTGCCAGCAGCATTAGCGGAGTAGCCAAAAACATTCAGTACTTC CASSISGVAKNIQYF
. TRBD2 TRBJ2-1 TRBV20-1 TGCACCCCCCTGGGGACTAGCTATGAGCAGTTCTTC CTPLGTSYEQFF
. . TRBJ1-2 TRBV5-1 TGCGCCAGCAGCTTGAGATGGGGGGCAAAAGGCTACACCTTC CASSLRWGAKGYTF
few . TRBJ1-4 TRBV18 TGTGCCAGCTCACCAAATAACCCGGGAACTAATGAAAAACTGTTTTTT CASSPNNPGTNEKLFF
. . TRBJ1-4 TRBV5-1 TGCGCCAGCAGCTTGGTCACGGCCGAGGGAGTTGAAAAACTGTTTTTT CASSLVTAEGVEKLFF
. . TRBJ2-7 TRBV20-1 TGCAGTGCCCCCGGTTGGGCGGGAACCTACGAGCAGTACTTC CSAPGWAGTYEQYF
. . TRBJ2-5 TRBV5-4 TGTGCCAGCAGCTTGGGGGGCAGGGTAGAGACCCAGTACTTC CASSLGGRVETQYF
. TRBD2 TRBJ2-1 TRBV5-1 TGCGCCAGCAGCTTACGCCCGACTAGCGGGAGTGGTGAGCAGTTCTTC CASSLRPTSGSGEQFF
many TRBD1 TRBJ1-1 TRBV20-1 TGCAGCCACCTTACTACAGGGGGCGATCCGACCGGAGCTTTCTTT CSHLTTGGDPTGAFF
few . TRBJ1-4 TRBV6-1 TGTGCCAGCAACCAACAGGGCGTGCGTGAAAAACTGTTTTTT CASNQQGVREKLFF
few . TRBJ1-5 TRBV7-9 TGTGCCAGCAGCCGAGGGGACTCGGGGCCCCAGCATTTT CASSRGDSGPQHF
many TRBD2 TRBJ2-7 TRBV18 TGTGCCAGCTCACCGACTAGCGGGCTATCCTACGAGCAGTACTTC CASSPTSGLSYEQYF
few TRBD1 TRBJ2-7 TRBV15 TGTGCCACCAGCAGGTGGGGGTTACAGGGGAACGAGCAGTACTTC CATSRWGLQGNEQYF
many TRBD2 TRBJ2-1 TRBV6-2/TRBV6-3 TGTGCCAGCAGTTCTCCGGGACTAGCGGTTAATGAGCAGTTCTTC CASSSPGLAVNEQFF
few . TRBJ2-7 TRBV30 TGTGCCTGGAGTGTCCTTGGACTTGCCTACGAGCAGTACTTC CAWSVLGLAYEQYF
. TRBD1 TRBJ2-2 TRBV5-1 TGCGCCAGCAGCGGGACAGGGGGCCGTACCGGGGAGCTGTTTTTT CASSGTGGRTGELFF
. TRBD2 TRBJ2-1 TRBV9 TGTGCCAGCAGCCCAATAGCGGGAGGAGGGTACAATGAGCAGTTCTTC CASSPIAGGGYNEQFF
few . TRBJ2-7 TRBV29-1 TGCAGCGTTGAAGTCCGGCCCTACGAGCAGTACTTC CSVEVRPYEQYF
few . TRBJ2-2 TRBV27 TGTGCCAGCAGTTTCAACACCTCGCCCGGGGAGCTGTTTTTT CASSFNTSPGELFF
. . TRBJ1-1 TRBV12-3/TRBV12-4 TGTGCCAGCAGGCCGCCTAGGGGCTGGACTGAAGCTTTCTTT CASRPPRGWTEAFF
. . TRBJ2-3 TRBV20-1 TGCAGTGCTAGAGAGACACGCCATACGCAGTATTTT CSARETRHTQYF
few . TRBJ1-3 TRBV29-1 TGCAGCGTTGAAGACGGGGGCGCTGGAAACACCATATATTTT CSVEDGGAGNTIYF
few . TRBJ1-5 TRBV5-5 TGTGCCAGCAGCCCGGACGGAGACAATCAGCCCCAGCATTTT CASSPDGDNQPQHF
few . TRBJ1-1 TRBV2 TGTGCCAGCATGCCGGGACGACAAATCACTGAAGCTTTCTTT CASMPGRQITEAFF
. . TRBJ1-2 TRBV4-3 TGCGCCAGCAGCCAAGATGGCACCCGTCACACTGGCTACACCTTC CASSQDGTRHTGYTF
many . TRBJ2-1 TRBV19 TGTGCCAGTAGTATAGACTGGAATGAGCAGTTCTTC CASSIDWNEQFF
few . TRBJ2-1 TRBV4-3 TGCGCCAGCAGCCAAGGGTCCTTAGGGAGCTCCTACAATGAGCAGTTCTTC CASSQGSLGSSYNEQFF
many . TRBJ2-5 TRBV3-1 TGTGCCAGCAGCCAACCTCAAGAGACCCAGTACTTC CASSQPQETQYF
. . TRBJ2-5 TRBV11-2 TGTGCCAGCAGCGACACCATAGGCGTACAAGAGACCCAGTACTTC CASSDTIGVQETQYF
many . TRBJ2-3 TRBV7-9 TGTGCCAGCAGCTCGCGGGCGAGATACACAGATACGCAGTATTTT CASSSRARYTDTQYF
. . TRBJ2-2 TRBV29-1 TGCAGCGGCCGGGGAACCGGGGAGCTGTTTTTT CSGRGTGELFF
. . TRBJ2-1 TRBV11-3 TGTGCCAGCAGCTTAGATACGGCGTTTAACAATGAGCAGTTCTTC CASSLDTAFNNEQFF
. TRBD2 TRBJ2-5 TRBV11-2 TGTGCCAGCAGCCCACTGACTAGCGTACAAGAGACCCAGTACTTC CASSPLTSVQETQYF
. . TRBJ2-1 TRBV7-6 TGTGCCAGCAGCTCGCCCCCCAGGGCCAATGAGCAGTTCTTC CASSSPPRANEQFF
many . TRBJ2-3 TRBV29-1 TGCAGCGTTGCGCTGACTAGTGTAGATACGCAGTATTTT CSVALTSVDTQYF
. . TRBJ2-4 TRBV20-1 TGCAGTGGTGGGGACTCCGGAGCCGCCAAAAACATTCAGTACTTC CSGGDSGAAKNIQYF
many . TRBJ2-5 TRBV20-1 TGCAGTGCTAGAGTGGCAGGGGGGTCAGAGACCCAGTACTTC CSARVAGGSETQYF
many . TRBJ2-3 TRBV29-1 TGCAGCGTTGGCCAGGCCTGGGGCACAGATACGCAGTATTTT CSVGQAWGTDTQYF
many TRBD1 TRBJ1-5 TRBV20-1 TGCAGTGCCAACGGACAGGGGGTCAATCAGCCCCAGCATTTT CSANGQGVNQPQHF
few . TRBJ1-5 TRBV6-2/TRBV6-3 TGTGCCAGCAGTTATCGATTGGCAGGGGCTACCAATCAGCCCCAGCATTTT CASSYRLAGATNQPQHF
few . TRBJ1-1 TRBV5-5 TGTGCCAGCAGCTTACCAACGGGTGAAGCTTTCTTT CASSLPTGEAFF
many . TRBJ1-6 TRBV28 TGTGCCAGCAGTCTCTGGAGGAGGAATTCACCCCTCCACTTT CASSLWRRNSPLHF
few . TRBJ1-2 TRBV7-9 TGTGCCAGCAGCTTACCCGGGACTGGCTACACCTTC CASSLPGTGYTF
many . TRBJ1-2 TRBV28 TGTGCCAGCAGTTCCAGCCCGATTAACTATGGCTACACCTTC CASSSSPINYGYTF
few . TRBJ2-1 TRBV11-3 TGTGCCAGCAGCCCGGGCTGGCTTTACAATGAGCAGTTCTTC CASSPGWLYNEQFF
. . TRBJ1-1 TRBV5-1 TGCGCCAGCAGCCACGGGCTAGGGGGACGCGGCACTGAAGCTTTCTTT CASSHGLGGRGTEAFF
few . TRBJ1-2 TRBV28 TGTGCCAGCAGTTGGACCCCAGGGGTTTATGGCTACACCTTC CASSWTPGVYGYTF
many TRBD1 TRBJ1-1 TRBV12-3/TRBV12-4 TGTGCCAGCAGTTTTCCCGCAGGGGGCACTGAAGCTTTCTTT CASSFPAGGTEAFF
many . TRBJ2-7 TRBV7-9 TGTGCCAGCAGTTTTGCAACCTACGAGCAGTACTTC CASSFATYEQYF